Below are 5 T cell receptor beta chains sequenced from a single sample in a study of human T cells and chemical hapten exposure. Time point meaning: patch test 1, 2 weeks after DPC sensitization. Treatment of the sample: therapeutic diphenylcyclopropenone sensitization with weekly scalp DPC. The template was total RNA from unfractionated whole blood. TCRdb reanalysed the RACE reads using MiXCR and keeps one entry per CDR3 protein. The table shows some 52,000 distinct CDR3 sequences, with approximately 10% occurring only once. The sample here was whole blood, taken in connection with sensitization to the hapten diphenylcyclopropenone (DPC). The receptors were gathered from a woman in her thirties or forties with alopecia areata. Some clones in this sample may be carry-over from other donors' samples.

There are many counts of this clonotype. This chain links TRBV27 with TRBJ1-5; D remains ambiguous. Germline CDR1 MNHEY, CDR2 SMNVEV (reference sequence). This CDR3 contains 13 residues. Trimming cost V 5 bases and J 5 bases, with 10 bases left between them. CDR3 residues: CASSPTRDQPQHF. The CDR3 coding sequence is TGTGCCAGCAGTCCGACTCGGGATCAGCCCCAGCATTTT.

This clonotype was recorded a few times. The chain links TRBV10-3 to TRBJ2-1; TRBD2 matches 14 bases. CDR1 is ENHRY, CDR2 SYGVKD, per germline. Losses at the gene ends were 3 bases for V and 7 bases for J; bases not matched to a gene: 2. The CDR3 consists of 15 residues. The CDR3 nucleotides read TGTGCCATCAGTGAAGGGACTAGCGGGAGTAATGAGCAGTTCTTC. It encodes CAISEGTSGSNEQFF.

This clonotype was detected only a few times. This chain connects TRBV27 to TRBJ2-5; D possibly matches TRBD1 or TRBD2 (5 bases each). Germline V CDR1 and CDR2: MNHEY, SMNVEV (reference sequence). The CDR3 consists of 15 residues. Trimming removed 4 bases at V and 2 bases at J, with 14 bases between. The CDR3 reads CASSSTLGPQETQYF. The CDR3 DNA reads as TGTGCCAGCAGTTCAACCCTGGGACCGCAAGAGACCCAGTACTTC.

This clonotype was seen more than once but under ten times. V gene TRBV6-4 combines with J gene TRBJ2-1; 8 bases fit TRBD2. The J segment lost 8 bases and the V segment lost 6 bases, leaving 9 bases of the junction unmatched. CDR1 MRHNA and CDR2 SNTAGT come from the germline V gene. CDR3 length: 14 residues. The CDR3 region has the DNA TGTGCCAGCAGCGTCGGGACTAGGGACCATGAGCAGTTCTTC. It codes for CASSVGTRDHEQFF.

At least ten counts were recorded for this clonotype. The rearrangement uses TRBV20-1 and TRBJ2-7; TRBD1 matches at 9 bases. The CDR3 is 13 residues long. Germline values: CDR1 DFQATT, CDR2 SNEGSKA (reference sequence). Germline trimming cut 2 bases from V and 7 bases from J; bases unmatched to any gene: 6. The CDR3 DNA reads TGCAGTGCTAGACCTGGGACAGGGAGGGAGCAGTACTTC. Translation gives CSARPGTGREQYF.